Below, 6 T cell receptor beta chains from the same sample are listed, as sequenced in a study of breast tumors, draining lymph nodes, adjacent tissues. TCRdb reprocessed the multiplex PCR reads via MiXCR and lists one record per CDR3 protein. The table has approximately 20,000 distinct CDR3 sequences, about 40% seen once. Sequencing used breast tumor tissue. These TCRs come from a female donor with breast cancer. Some clones in this sample may be carry-over from other donors' samples.

This clonotype was counted many times. A much larger clone is a single base away; this may be a read error. V and J are TRBV20-1 and TRBJ2-3; D is undetermined. CDR1 and CDR2 (germline): DFQATT, SNEGSKA (reference sequence). The CDR3 is made up of 11 amino acids. The CDR3 bases are TGCAGTGCTAGAGTGGCAGATACGCAGTCTTTT. Its translation is CSARVADTQSF.

By share, this clonotype counts as medium-sized. The chain combines TRBV7-8 with TRBJ2-7, with 8 bases aligning to TRBD1. V lost 5 bases and J lost 3; bases outside the gene matches: 6. The CDR3 contains 14 residues. Germline V gene data show CDR1 as SGHVS and CDR2 as FQNEAQ. This CDR3 is CASSLGQGGYEQYF. DNA of the CDR3: TGTGCCAGCAGCCTCGGACAGGGAGGCTACGAGCAGTACTTC.

In its sample, this clonotype was seen many times. The rearrangement uses TRBV6-1 and TRBJ2-1; 10 nucleotides match TRBD1. The CDR3 spans 15 residues. Germline V gene data show CDR1 as MNHNS and CDR2 as SASEGT. V trimming: 7 bases; J trimming: 6 bases; junction bases outside the gene matches: 9. The CDR3 region is CASTPRTGGGNEQFF. The CDR3 region has the DNA TGTGCCAGCACTCCCCGGACAGGGGGAGGCAATGAGCAGTTCTTC.

This clonotype was seen ten or more times. Here the CDR3 reads CASSVGLSSGPYNEQFF. The CDR3 DNA is TGTGCCAGCAGCGTAGGTCTTTCGAGCGGTCCTTACAATGAGCAGTTCTTC. V usage is TRBV9 and J usage is TRBJ2-1; tentatively, D is TRBD2 (5 bases). This CDR3 region has 17 residues. Trimming cost V 0 bases and J 4 bases, with 17 bases left between them. Per the germline V gene, CDR1 is SGDLS and CDR2 is YYNGEE.

By share, this clonotype counts as medium-sized. This chain connects TRBV7-2 to TRBJ2-7, with a tentative D call TRBD2 (6 bases). The V end was cut by 4 bases, the J end by 6 bases, with 10 bases between. CDR3 length equals 12 residues. From germline, CDR1 is SGHTA and CDR2 FQGNSA. The CDR3 bases are TGTGCCAGCAGCTCCTGGGGGGTCGAGCAGTACTTC. It yields the protein CASSSWGVEQYF.

The V and J genes are TRBV20-1 and TRBJ2-7, with 8 nucleotides matching TRBD2. Per the germline V gene, CDR1 is DFQATT and CDR2 is SNEGSKA (reference sequence). This CDR3 region has 15 residues. With V trimmed by 0 bases and J by 4 bases, 8 bases remained unmatched. The chain's CDR3 is CSARDKRGGRYEQYV. The CDR3 bases are TGCAGTGCTAGAGATAAACGGGGGGGCCGATACGAGCAGTACGTC.